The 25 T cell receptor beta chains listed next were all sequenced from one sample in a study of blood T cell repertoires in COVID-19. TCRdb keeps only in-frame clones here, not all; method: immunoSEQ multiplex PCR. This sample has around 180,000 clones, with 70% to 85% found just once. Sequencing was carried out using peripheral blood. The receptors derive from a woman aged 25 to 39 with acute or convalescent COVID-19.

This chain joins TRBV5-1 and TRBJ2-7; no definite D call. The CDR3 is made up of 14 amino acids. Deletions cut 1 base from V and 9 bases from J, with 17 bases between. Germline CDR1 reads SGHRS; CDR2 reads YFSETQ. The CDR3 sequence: CASSLNDPSAGQYF. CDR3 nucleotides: TGCGCCAGCAGCTTGAATGACCCTTCGGCAGGGCAGTACTTC.

The CDR3 sequence is CASSRVNTGELFF. CDR3 sequence (DNA): TGTGCCAGCAGCCGAGTTAACACCGGGGAGCTGTTTTTT. The chain combines TRBV5-5 with TRBJ2-2; no definite D call. Germline V lookup: CDR1 SGHKS, CDR2 YYEKEE (reference sequence). This CDR3 has 13 residues. V dropped 4 bases and J dropped 2 bases, with 6 bases sitting between them.

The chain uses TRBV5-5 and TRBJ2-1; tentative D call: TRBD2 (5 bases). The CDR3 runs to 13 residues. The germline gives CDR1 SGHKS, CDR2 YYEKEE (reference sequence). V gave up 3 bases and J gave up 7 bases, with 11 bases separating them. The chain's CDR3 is CASSWGVGNEQFF. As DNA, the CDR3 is TGTGCCAGCAGCTGGGGAGTAGGGAATGAGCAGTTCTTC.

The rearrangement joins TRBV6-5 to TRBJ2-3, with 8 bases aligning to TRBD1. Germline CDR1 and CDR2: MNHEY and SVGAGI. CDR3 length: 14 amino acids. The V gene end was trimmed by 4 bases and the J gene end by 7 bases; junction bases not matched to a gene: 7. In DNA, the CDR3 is TGTGCCAGCAGTTTGGGACAGGTGGGTCATACGCAGTATTTT. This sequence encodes CASSLGQVGHTQYF.

CDR3 nucleotides: TGTGCCAGCAGTTTACGGGACACCGGGGAGCTGTTTTTT. As protein: CASSLRDTGELFF. The chain uses TRBV28 and TRBJ2-2; D ambiguous. The ends were cut back, 2 bases at V and 3 bases at J, with 4 bases in the middle. There are 13 residues in the CDR3. Germline values: CDR1 MDHEN, CDR2 SYDVKM. The entire variable domain, with the rest obtained from reference TRBV28 and TRBJ2-2, is as follows: DVKVTQSSRYLVKRTGEKVFLECVQDMDHENMFWYRQDPGLGLRLIYFSYDVKMKEKGDIPEGYSVSREKKERFSLILESASTNQTSMYLCASSLRDTGELFFGEGSRLTVL.

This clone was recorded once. The CDR3 nucleotides are TGTGCCAGCAGCCCTGGCGCCGGAGGGGTTCAGCCCCAGCATTTT. Translation: CASSPGAGGVQPQHF. This rearrangement joins TRBV7-2 to TRBJ1-5; TRBD1 is a possible D gene (5 bases). The CDR3 is 15 amino acids. Trimming stripped 5 bases from V and 6 bases from J, with 17 bases between. CDR1 and CDR2 (germline): SGHTA, FQGNSA.

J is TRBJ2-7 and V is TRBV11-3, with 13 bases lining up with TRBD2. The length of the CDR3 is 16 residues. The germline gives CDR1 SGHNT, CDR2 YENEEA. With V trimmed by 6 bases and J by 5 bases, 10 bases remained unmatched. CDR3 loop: CASSPATSGRFHEQYF. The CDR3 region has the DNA TGTGCCAGCAGTCCTGCGACTAGCGGGAGGTTCCACGAGCAGTACTTC.

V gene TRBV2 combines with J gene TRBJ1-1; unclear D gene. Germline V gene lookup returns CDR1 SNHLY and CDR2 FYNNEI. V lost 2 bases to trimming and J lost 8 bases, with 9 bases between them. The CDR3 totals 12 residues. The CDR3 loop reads CASSESIREAFF. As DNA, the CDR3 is TGTGCCAGCAGTGAATCCATTCGGGAAGCTTTCTTT.

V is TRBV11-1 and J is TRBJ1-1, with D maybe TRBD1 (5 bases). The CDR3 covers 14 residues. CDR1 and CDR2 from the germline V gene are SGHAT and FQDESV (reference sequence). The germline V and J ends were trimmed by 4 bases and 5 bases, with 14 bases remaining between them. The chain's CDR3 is CASSSTDLGTEAFF. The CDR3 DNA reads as TGTGCCAGCAGCTCGACAGACTTAGGGACTGAAGCTTTCTTT.

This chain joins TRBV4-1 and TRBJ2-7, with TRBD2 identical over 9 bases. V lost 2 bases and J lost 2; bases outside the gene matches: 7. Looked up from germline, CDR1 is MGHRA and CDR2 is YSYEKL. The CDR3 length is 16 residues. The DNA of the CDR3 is TGCGCCAGCAGCCAAATGAGCGGGGGGTTGCCCTACGAGCAGTACTTC. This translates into CASSQMSGGLPYEQYF.

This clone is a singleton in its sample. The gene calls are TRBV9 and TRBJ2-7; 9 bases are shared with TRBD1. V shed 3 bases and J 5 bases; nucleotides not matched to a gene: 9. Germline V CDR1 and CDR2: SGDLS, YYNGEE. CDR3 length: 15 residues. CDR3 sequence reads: CASSGRDRDLDEQYF. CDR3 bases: TGTGCCAGCAGCGGCCGGGACAGGGACTTGGACGAGCAGTACTTC.

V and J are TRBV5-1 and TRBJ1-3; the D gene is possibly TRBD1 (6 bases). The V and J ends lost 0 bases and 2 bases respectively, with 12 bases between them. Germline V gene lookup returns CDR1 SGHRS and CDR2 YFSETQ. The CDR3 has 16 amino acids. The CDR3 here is CASSLAGQSPGNTIYF. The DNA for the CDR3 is TGCGCCAGCAGCTTGGCCGGACAGAGCCCTGGAAACACCATATATTTT.

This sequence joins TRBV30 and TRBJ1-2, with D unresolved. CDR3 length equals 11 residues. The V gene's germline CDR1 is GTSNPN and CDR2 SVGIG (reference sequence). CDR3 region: CAGEEIYGYTF. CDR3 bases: TGTGCTGGAGAGGAGATCTATGGCTACACCTTC.

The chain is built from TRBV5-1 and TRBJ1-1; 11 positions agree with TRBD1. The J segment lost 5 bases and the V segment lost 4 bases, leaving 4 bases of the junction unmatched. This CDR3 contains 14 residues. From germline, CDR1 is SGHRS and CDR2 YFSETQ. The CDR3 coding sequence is TGCGCCAGCAGCCGGACAGGGGGCTGGACTGAAGCTTTCTTT. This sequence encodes CASSRTGGWTEAFF.

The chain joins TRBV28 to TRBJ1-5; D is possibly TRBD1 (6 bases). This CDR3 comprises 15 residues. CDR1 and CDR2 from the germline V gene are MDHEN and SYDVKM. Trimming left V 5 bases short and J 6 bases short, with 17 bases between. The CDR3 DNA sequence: TGTGCCAGCAGTCGGAGGCGGGGGGGCATTCAGCCCCAGCATTTT. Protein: CASSRRRGGIQPQHF.

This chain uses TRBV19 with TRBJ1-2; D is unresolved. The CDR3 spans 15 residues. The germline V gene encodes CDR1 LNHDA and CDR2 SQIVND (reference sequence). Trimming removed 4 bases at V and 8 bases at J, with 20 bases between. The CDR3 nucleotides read TGTGCCAGTAGTACCTACTCCGGGGTTGGAGGCGGCTACACCTTC. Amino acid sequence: CASSTYSGVGGGYTF.

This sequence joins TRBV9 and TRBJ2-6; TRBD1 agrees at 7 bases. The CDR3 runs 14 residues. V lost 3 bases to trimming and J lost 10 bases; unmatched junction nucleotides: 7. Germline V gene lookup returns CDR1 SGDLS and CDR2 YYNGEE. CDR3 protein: CASSARRGQNVLTF. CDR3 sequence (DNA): TGTGCCAGCAGCGCGAGAAGGGGGCAAAACGTCCTGACTTTC.

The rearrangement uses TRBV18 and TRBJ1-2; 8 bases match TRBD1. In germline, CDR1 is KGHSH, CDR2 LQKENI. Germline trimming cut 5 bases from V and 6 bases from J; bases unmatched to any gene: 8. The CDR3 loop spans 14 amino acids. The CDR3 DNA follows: TGTGCCAGCTCAAAGGACAGGGAAAGCGATGGCTACACCTTC. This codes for CASSKDRESDGYTF.

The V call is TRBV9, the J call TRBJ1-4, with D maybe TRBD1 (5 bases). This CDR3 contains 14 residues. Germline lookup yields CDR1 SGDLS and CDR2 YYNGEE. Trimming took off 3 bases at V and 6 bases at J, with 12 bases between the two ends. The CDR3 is CASSAHAGDEKLFF. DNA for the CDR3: TGTGCCAGCAGCGCTCACGCGGGGGATGAAAAACTGTTTTTT.

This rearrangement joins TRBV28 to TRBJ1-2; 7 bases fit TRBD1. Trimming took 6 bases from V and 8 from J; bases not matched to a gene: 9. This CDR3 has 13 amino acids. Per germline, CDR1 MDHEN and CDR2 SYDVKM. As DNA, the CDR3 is TGTGCCAGCAGGACAGACAGGGTGGGAGGCTACACCTTC. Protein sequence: CASRTDRVGGYTF.

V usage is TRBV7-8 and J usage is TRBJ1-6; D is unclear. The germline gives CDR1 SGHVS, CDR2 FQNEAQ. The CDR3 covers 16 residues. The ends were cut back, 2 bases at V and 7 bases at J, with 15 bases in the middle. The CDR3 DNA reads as TGTGCCAGCAGCTTATTTCAACGCCCCGCGAATTCACCCCTCCACTTT. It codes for CASSLFQRPANSPLHF.

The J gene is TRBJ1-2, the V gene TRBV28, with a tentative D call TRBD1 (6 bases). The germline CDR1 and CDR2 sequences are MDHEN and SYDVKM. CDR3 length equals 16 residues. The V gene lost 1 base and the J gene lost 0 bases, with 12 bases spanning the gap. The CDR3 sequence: CASSLLTGGPNYGYTF. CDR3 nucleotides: TGTGCCAGCAGTTTATTGACAGGTGGGCCTAACTATGGCTACACCTTC.

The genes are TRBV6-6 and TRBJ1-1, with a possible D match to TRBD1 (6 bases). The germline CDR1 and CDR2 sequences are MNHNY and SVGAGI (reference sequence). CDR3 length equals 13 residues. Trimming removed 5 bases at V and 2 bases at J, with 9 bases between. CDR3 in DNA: TGTGCCAGCAGTCTACAGGGAAACACTGAAGCTTTCTTT. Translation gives CASSLQGNTEAFF.

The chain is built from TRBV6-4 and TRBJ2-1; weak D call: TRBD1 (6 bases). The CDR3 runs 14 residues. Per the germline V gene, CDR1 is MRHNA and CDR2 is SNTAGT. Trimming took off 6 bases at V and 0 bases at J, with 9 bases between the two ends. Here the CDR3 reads CASSQDSSYNEQFF. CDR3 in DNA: TGTGCCAGCAGCCAGGACAGCTCCTACAATGAGCAGTTCTTC.

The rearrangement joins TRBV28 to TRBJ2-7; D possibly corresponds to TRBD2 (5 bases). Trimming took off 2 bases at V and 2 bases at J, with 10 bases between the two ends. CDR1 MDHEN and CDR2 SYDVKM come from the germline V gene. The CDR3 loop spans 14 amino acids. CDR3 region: CASSLRGFTYEQYF. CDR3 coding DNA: TGTGCCAGCAGTTTACGGGGATTTACCTACGAGCAGTACTTC. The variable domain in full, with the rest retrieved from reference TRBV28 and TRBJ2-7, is DVKVTQSSRYLVKRTGEKVFLECVQDMDHENMFWYRQDPGLGLRLIYFSYDVKMKEKGDIPEGYSVSREKKERFSLILESASTNQTSMYLCASSLRGFTYEQYFGPGTRLTVT.